This T cell receptor beta chain was captured by sequencing in a study of T-cell memory formation after mild COVID-19. Study background: TCR clusters mostly belonged to single donors.

Study-wide results and caveats: Some SARS-CoV-2-responding clones were already detected in memory before infection. Contracting clones from day 15 to 85 had balanced CD4/CD8; later expanders favoured CD4+. Clones that contracted clustered mainly in CM and EM if CD4+ and in EMRA if CD8+.

TCRdb passed the 5' RACE reads through MiXCR, listing each CDR3 protein once. The data hold over 150,000 distinct CDR3 sequences, with about a fifth observed a single time. Germline V gene sequence: CDR1 SGHVS, CDR2 FNYEAQ. The ends were cut back, 4 bases at V and 2 bases at J, with 13 bases in the middle. The CDR3 length is 15 residues. This clonotype was found many times. Its antigen is undetermined. The receptor was isolated from an adult woman who had mild COVID-19 (a few samples of this study predate the infection). Cell type and time point are not known. The sequencing input was PBMCs or a T cell subset sorted from them (not recorded which). This sequence joins TRBV7-6 and TRBJ2-3; D may correspond to TRBD1 or TRBD2 (6 bases each). The DNA for the CDR3 is TGTGCCAGCAGCTCTCCGGGGGACAACACAGATACGCAGTATTTT. Protein: CASSSPGDNTDTQYF.